The following is a T cell receptor beta chain sequence with its context. CDR3 length: 18 residues. Trimming took off 3 bases at V and 1 base at J, with 23 bases between the two ends. Looked up from germline, CDR1 is SGHRS and CDR2 is YFSETQ. Some clones are missing from TCRdb's copy, which holds only in-frame ones; the method was immunoSEQ multiplex PCR. The repertoire holds roughly 98,000 clones, about 82% seen once, with about 11% in the top ten. The data originate from a study of blood T cell repertoires in COVID-19. The material sequenced was peripheral blood. The TCR sequence derives from a woman aged 70-85 years with active or convalescent COVID-19. V is TRBV5-1 and J is TRBJ2-7, with no clear D. The CDR3 region has the DNA TGCGCCAGCAGCTCAGGATCCTACGACCGGCCTCGTTCCTACGAGCAGTACTTC. This codes for CASSSGSYDRPRSYEQYF.